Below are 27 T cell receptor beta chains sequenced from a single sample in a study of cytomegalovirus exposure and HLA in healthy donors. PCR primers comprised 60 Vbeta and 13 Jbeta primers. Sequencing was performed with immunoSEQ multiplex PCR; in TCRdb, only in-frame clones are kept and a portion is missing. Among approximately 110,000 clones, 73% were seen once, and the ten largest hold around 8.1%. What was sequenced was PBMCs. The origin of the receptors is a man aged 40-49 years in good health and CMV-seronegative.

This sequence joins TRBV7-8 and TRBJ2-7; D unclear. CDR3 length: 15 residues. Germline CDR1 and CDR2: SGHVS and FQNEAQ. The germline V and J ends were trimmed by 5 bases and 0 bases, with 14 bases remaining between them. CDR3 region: CASSLRAALSYEQYF. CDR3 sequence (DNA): TGTGCCAGCAGCCTAAGAGCAGCGCTCTCCTACGAGCAGTACTTC.

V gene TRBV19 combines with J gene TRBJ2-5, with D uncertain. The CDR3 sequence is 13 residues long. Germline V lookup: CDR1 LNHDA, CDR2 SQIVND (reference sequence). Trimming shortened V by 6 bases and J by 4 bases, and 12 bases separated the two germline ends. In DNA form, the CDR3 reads TGTGCCAGTAGGAAGATCCCCGGAGAGACCCAGTACTTC. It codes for CASRKIPGETQYF.

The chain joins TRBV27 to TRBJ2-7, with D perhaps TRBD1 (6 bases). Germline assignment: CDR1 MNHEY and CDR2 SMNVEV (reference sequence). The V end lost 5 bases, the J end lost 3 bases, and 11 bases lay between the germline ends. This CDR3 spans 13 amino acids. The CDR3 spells CASSRTEIYEQYF. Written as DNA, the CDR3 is TGTGCCAGCAGTCGGACAGAAATCTACGAGCAGTACTTC.

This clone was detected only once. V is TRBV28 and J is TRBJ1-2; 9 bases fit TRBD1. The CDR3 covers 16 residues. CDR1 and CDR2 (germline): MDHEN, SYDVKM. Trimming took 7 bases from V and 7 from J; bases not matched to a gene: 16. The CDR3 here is CASMYPSGTGRGGYTF. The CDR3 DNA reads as TGTGCCAGCATGTATCCTTCCGGGACAGGGAGAGGTGGCTACACCTTC.

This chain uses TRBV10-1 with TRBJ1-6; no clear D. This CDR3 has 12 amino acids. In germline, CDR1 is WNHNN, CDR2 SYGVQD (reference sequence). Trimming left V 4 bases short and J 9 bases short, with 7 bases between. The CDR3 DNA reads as TGCGCCAGCAGTGTTGTCATTTCACCCCTCCACTTT. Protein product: CASSVVISPLHF.

Here the CDR3 DNA reads TGTGCCAGCAGCCGGGGGGAGCTTGGGGCAACTAATGAAAAACTGTTTTTT. This sequence encodes CASSRGELGATNEKLFF. The chain uses TRBV7-9 and TRBJ1-4, with D perhaps matching TRBD1 (5 bases). Trimming took 5 bases from V and 0 from J, leaving 16 bases between them. Germline V gives CDR1 SEHNR, CDR2 FQNEAQ (reference sequence). This CDR3 region has 17 residues.

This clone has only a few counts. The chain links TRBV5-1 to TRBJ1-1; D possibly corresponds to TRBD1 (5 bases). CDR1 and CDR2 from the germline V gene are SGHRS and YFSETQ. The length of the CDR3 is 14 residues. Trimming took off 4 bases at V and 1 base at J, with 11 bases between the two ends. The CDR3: CASSAGPSNTEAFF. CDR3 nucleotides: TGCGCCAGCAGCGCGGGACCGTCGAACACTGAAGCTTTCTTT.

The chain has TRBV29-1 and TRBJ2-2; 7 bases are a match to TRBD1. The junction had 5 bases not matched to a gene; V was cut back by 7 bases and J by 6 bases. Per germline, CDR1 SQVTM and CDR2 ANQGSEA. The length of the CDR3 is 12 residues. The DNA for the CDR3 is TGCAGCGGACGACAGGGATCCGGGGAGCTGTTTTTT. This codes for CSGRQGSGELFF.

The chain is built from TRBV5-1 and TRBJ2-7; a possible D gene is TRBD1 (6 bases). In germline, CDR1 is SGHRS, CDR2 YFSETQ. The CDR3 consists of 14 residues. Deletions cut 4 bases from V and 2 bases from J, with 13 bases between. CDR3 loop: CASSRGTGTYEQYF. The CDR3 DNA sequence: TGCGCCAGCAGCAGGGGAACAGGGACCTACGAGCAGTACTTC.

CDR3 coding DNA: TGTGCCAGCAGCTTGGTGCTGTCAGGGGGCGGTAATTGGGCAGATACGCAGTATTTT. Translating it yields CASSLVLSGGGNWADTQYF. The chain carries TRBV5-4 and TRBJ2-3, with 8 bases that match TRBD1. Germline V lookup: CDR1 SGHNT, CDR2 YYREEE (reference sequence). Losses at the gene ends were 0 bases for V and 4 bases for J; bases not matched to a gene: 16. The length of the CDR3 is 19 residues. Combining the CDR3 with reference TRBV5-4 and TRBJ2-3 gives the whole variable domain ETGVTQSPTHLIKTRGQQVTLRCSSQSGHNTVSWYQQALGQGPQFIFQYYREEENGRGNFPPRFSGLQFPNYSSELNVNALELDDSALYLCASSLVLSGGGNWADTQYFGPGTRLTVL.

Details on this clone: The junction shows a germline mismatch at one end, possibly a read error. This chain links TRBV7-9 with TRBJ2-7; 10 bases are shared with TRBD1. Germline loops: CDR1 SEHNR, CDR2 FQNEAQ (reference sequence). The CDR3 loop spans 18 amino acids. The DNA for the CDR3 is TGTTCCAGCAGCTTGGGGACAGGGGCCTATCTTGTTTCCTACGAGCAGTACTTC. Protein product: CSSSLGTGAYLVSYEQYF.

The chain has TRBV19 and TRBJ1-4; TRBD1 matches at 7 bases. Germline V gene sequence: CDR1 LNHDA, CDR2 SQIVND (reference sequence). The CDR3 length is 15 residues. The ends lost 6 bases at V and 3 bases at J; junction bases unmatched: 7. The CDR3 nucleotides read TGTGCCAGTAGAGTAACAGGGACAGCTAATGAAAAACTGTTTTTT. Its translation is CASRVTGTANEKLFF.

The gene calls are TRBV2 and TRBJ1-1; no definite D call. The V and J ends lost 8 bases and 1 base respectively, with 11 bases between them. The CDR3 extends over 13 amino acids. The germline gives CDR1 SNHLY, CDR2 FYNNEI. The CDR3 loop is CASYYEQNTEAFF. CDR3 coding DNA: TGTGCCAGCTATTATGAACAGAACACTGAAGCTTTCTTT. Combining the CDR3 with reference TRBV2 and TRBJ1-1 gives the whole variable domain EPEVTQTPSHQVTQMGQEVILRCVPISNHLYFYWYRQILGQKVEFLVSFYNNEISEKSEIFDDQFSVERPDGSNFTLKIRSTKLEDSAMYFCASYYEQNTEAFFGQGTRLTVV.

In DNA, the CDR3 is TGTGCCAGCAGTCCCAGACAGGGATTGGGGACCCAGTACTTC. Protein product: CASSPRQGLGTQYF. The chain couples TRBV28 to TRBJ2-5; TRBD1 agrees at 7 bases. CDR1 is MDHEN and CDR2 is SYDVKM in the germline V gene. CDR3 length: 14 residues. The trim removed 5 bases at V and 7 bases at J, leaving 10 bases unmatched.

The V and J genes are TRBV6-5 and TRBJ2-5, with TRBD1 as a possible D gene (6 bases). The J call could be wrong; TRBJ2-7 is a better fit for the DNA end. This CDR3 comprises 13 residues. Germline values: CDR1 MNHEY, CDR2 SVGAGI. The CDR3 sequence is CASSSLDSYEQYF. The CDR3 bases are TGTGCCAGCAGTTCCCTGGACAGCTACGAGCAGTACTTC.

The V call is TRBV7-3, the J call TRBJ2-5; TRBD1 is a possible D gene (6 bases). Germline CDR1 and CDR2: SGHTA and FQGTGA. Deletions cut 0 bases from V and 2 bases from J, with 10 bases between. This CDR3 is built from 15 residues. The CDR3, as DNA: TGTGCCAGCAGCTTAACTACAGGGCCGCAAGAGACCCAGTACTTC. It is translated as CASSLTTGPQETQYF.

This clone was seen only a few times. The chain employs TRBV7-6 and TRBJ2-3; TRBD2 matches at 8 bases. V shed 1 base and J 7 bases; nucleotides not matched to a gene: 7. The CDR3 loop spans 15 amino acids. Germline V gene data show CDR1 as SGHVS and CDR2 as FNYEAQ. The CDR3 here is CASSLVSGVTNTQYF. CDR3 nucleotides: TGTGCCAGCAGCTTAGTTAGCGGGGTTACCAATACGCAGTATTTT.

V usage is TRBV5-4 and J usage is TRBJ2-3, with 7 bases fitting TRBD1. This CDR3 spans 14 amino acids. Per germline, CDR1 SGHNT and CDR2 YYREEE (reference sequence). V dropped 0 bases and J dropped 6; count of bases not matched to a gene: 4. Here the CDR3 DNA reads TGTGCCAGCAGCTTGGGACAGGGTTTGGATACGCAGTATTTT. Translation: CASSLGQGLDTQYF.

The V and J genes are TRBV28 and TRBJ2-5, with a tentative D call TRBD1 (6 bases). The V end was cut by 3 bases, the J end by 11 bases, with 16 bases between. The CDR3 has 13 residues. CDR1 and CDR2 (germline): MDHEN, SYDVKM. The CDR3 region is CASSFQSLGQQYF. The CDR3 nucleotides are TGTGCCAGCAGTTTCCAAAGTTTGGGACAACAGTACTTC.

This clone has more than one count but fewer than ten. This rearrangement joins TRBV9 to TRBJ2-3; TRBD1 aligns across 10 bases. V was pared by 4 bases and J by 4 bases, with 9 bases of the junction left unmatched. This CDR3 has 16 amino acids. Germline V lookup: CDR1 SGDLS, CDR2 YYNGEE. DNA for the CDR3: TGTGCCAGCAGCTCCAGTGGAGGGACAGGGGCAGATACGCAGTATTTT. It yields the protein CASSSSGGTGADTQYF. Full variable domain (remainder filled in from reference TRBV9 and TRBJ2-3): DSGVTQTPKHLITATGQRVTLRCSPRSGDLSVYWYQQSLDQGLQFLIQYYNGEERAKGNILERFSAQQFPDLHSELNLSSLELGDSALYFCASSSSGGTGADTQYFGPGTRLTVL.

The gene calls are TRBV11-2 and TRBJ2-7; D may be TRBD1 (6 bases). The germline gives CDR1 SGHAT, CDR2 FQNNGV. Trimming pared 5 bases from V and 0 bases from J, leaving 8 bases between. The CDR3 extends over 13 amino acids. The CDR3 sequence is CASSVDSSYEQYF. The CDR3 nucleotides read TGTGCCAGCAGCGTGGACAGCTCCTACGAGCAGTACTTC. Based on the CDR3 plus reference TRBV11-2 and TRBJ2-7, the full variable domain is EAGVAQSPRYKIIEKRQSVAFWCNPISGHATLYWYQQILGQGPKLLIQFQNNGVVDDSQLPKDRFSAERLKGVDSTLKIQPAKLEDSAVYLCASSVDSSYEQYFGPGTRLTVT.

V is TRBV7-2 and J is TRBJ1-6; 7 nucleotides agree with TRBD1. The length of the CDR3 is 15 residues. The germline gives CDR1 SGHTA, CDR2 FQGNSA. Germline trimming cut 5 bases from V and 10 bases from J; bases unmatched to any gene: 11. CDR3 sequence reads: CASSTETGSKSPLHF. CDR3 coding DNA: TGTGCCAGCAGCACAGAGACAGGGAGCAAATCACCCCTCCACTTT.

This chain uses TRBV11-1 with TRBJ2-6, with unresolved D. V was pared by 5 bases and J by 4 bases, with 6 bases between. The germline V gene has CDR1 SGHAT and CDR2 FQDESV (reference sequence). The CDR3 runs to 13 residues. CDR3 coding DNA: TGTGCCAGCAGCCCCACAGGGGCCAACGTCCTGACTTTC. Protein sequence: CASSPTGANVLTF.

The CDR3 DNA reads TGTGCCGTGTCAGGAAGCTCCTATAATTCACCCCTCCACTTT. This translates into CAVSGSSYNSPLHF. This chain connects TRBV6-5 to TRBJ1-6; unclear D gene. V was trimmed by 11 bases and J by 0 bases, leaving 11 bases between them. The CDR3 is 14 amino acids. Germline V gene data show CDR1 as MNHEY and CDR2 as SVGAGI.

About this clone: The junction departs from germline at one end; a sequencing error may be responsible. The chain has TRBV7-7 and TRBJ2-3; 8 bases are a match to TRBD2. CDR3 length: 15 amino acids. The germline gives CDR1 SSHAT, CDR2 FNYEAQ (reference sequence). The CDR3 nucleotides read TGTGCTAGCAGCCGCGTAGCGGGGAATACAGATACGCAGTATTTT. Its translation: CASSRVAGNTDTQYF.

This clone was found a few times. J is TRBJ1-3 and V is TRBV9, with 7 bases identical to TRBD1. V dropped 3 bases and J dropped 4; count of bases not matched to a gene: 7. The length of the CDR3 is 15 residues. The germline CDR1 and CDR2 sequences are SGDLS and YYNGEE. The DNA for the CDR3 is TGTGCCAGCAGCGCCTTCCAGGGGGAAGGAAACACCATATATTTT. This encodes CASSAFQGEGNTIYF.

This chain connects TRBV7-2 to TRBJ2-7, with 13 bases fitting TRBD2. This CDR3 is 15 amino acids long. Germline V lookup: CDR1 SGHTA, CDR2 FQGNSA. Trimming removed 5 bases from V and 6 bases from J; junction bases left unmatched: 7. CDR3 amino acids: CASSPKTSGGSEQYF. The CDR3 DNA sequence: TGTGCCAGCAGCCCTAAGACTAGCGGGGGGAGCGAGCAGTACTTC.